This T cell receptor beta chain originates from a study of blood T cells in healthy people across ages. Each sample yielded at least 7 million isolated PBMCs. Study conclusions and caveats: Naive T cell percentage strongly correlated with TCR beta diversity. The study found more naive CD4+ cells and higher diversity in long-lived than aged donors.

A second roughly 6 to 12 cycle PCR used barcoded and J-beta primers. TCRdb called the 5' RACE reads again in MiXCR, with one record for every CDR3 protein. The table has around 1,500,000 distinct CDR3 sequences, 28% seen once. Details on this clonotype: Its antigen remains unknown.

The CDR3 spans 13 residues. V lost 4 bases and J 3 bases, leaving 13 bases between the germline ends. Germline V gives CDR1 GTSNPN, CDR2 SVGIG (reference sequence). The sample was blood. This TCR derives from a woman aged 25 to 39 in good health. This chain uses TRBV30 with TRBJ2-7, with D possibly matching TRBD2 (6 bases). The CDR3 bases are TGTGCCTGGACGGGACTGACCTACTACGAGCAGTACTTC. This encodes CAWTGLTYYEQYF.